This note documents a single TCR beta chain sequence. The junction had 22 bases not matched to a gene; V was cut back by 4 bases and J by 10 bases. The germline gives CDR1 SGDLS, CDR2 YYNGEE. This CDR3 is 17 amino acids long. The data stem from a study of blood T cell repertoires in COVID-19. Using immunoSEQ multiplex PCR, the repertoire was profiled, and TCRdb retains in-frame clones only, with some absent. The sample yields 150,000 to 200,000 clones, over 75% seen once. The source material was peripheral blood. The chain carries TRBV9 and TRBJ1-2, with 7 bases fitting TRBD1. The origin of this receptor is a man in his fifties or sixties who had recovered from COVID-19. The CDR3 bases are TGTGCCAGCAGCTCCCGTCCCGGGACAGCGAACCTATGGGACTACACCTTC. As protein: CASSSRPGTANLWDYTF.